This T cell receptor beta chain was sequenced in a study of cytomegalovirus exposure and HLA in healthy donors. General study points: In a later analysis, an Asian-associated ancestry cluster reportedly showed fewer N-insertions than the approximately 610-donor mean.

V dropped 2 bases and J dropped 5 bases, with 18 bases sitting between them. Germline CDR1 reads MRHNA; CDR2 reads SNTAGT. The CDR3 runs to 16 residues. PCR employed 60 Vbeta and 13 Jbeta primers. Some clones are missing from TCRdb's copy, which holds only in-frame ones; the method was immunoSEQ multiplex PCR. The table lists more than 95,000 clones, 8% to 10% of them singletons. With regard to this clone: As yet, its antigen is unknown.

The receptor's source is a man between 25 and 39 years old in good health and CMV-seronegative. The source material was PBMCs. The chain uses TRBV6-4 and TRBJ1-1; D gene uncertain. The CDR3 sequence is CASSDPRARERTEAFF. Here the CDR3 DNA reads TGTGCCAGCAGTGACCCAAGGGCGAGGGAAAGGACTGAAGCTTTCTTT.